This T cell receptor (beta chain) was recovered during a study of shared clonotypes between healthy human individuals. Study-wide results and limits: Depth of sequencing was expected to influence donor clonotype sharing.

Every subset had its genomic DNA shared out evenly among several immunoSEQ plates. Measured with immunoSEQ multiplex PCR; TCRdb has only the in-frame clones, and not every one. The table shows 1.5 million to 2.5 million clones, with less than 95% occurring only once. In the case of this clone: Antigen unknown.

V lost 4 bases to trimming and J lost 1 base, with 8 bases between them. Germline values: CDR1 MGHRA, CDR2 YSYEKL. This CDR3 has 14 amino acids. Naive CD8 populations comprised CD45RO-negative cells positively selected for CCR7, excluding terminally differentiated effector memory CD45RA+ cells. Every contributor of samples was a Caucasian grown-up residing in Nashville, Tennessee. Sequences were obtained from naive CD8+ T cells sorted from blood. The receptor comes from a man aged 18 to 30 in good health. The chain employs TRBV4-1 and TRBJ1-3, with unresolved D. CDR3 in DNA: TGCGCCAGCAGCCCGAGTAGGTCTGGAAACACCATATATTTT. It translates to CASSPSRSGNTIYF.